These 16 T cell receptor beta chains were all obtained from the same sample, sequenced in a study of T-cell memory formation after mild COVID-19 (dated by TCRdb to about 2021). Library preparation was by 5' RACE. TCRdb lists the instrument as Illumina NovaSeq 6000. The public reads were run again by TCRdb, first through fastp at Q25 and then through MiXCR, and only productive beta chains were kept. Each record represents a unique CDR3 protein, reported with the most common genes and DNA among its rows. The sample table holds 550,000 to 650,000 distinct CDR3 sequences, of which around 16% were seen once. The ten biggest clones cover roughly 8.2% of the sample. The sequenced material came from PBMCs or a T cell subset sorted from them (not recorded which). The receptors shown here come from an adult woman who had mild COVID-19 (a few samples of this study predate the infection). The sample titles of this study are shuffled in the database, so cell type and time point are left out; the donor was told from shared clones.

The chain couples TRBV5-1 to TRBJ1-2; D is undetermined. CDR3 length equals 15 residues. Trimming removed 1 base at V and 1 base at J, with 11 bases between. Germline V CDR1 and CDR2: SGHRS, YFSETQ. The CDR3 DNA is TGCGCCAGCAGCTTGACTCCCTCGGGTAACTATGGCTACACCTTC. Its protein is CASSLTPSGNYGYTF. Based on the CDR3 plus reference TRBV5-1 and TRBJ1-2, the full variable domain is KAGVTQTPRYLIKTRGQQVTLSCSPISGHRSVSWYQQTPGQGLQFLFEYFSETQRNKGNFPGRFSGRQFSNSRSEMNVSTLELGDSALYLCASSLTPSGNYGYTFGSGTRLTVV.

V usage is TRBV7-9 and J usage is TRBJ2-7; 9 nucleotides line up with TRBD2. Germline loops: CDR1 SEHNR, CDR2 FQNEAQ (reference sequence). V gave up 1 base and J gave up 3 bases; unmatched junction bases: 7. This CDR3 region has 16 residues. CDR3: CASSLVSGGRIYEQYF. CDR3 in DNA: TGTGCCAGCAGCTTAGTGAGCGGGGGGCGCATCTACGAGCAGTACTTC.

There are a few counts of this clonotype. This chain links TRBV5-1 with TRBJ1-5; D uncertain. This CDR3 has 15 residues. The V gene lost 0 bases and the J gene lost 1 base, with 8 bases spanning the gap. Germline lookup yields CDR1 SGHRS and CDR2 YFSETQ. The CDR3 spells CASSLDHRSNQPQHF. For the CDR3, the DNA is TGCGCCAGCAGCTTGGATCACCGGAGCAATCAGCCCCAGCATTTT.

This chain connects TRBV5-1 to TRBJ2-7; perhaps D is TRBD1 or TRBD2 (5 bases each). Per germline, CDR1 SGHRS and CDR2 YFSETQ. The CDR3 totals 15 residues. Trimming cost V 0 bases and J 7 bases, with 17 bases left between them. The CDR3 spells CASSLAADTLGEQYF. CDR3 coding DNA: TGCGCCAGCAGCTTGGCAGCGGACACCCTAGGAGAGCAGTACTTC.

V is TRBV6-5 and J is TRBJ1-3; 7 nucleotides align to TRBD1. V dropped 0 bases and J dropped 4; count of bases not matched to a gene: 3. The CDR3 extends over 15 amino acids. Per germline, CDR1 MNHEY and CDR2 SVGAGI. CDR3 in DNA: TGTGCCAGCAGTTACTCCGGGACAGTCGGAAACACCATATATTTT. As protein: CASSYSGTVGNTIYF.

This clonotype showed up just a few times. The chain joins TRBV20-1 to TRBJ2-7; no clear D gene. Trimming left V 1 base short and J 11 bases short, with 18 bases between. The CDR3 covers 13 residues. The germline V gene has CDR1 DFQATT and CDR2 SNEGSKA (reference sequence). The CDR3 spells CSARAVSTRTEYF. The DNA for the CDR3 is TGCAGTGCTAGAGCCGTGTCGACCCGGACCGAGTACTTC.

V gene TRBV20-1 combines with J gene TRBJ1-2; a possible D gene is TRBD1 (5 bases). From germline, CDR1 is DFQATT and CDR2 SNEGSKA (reference sequence). The CDR3 length is 12 residues. The V end was cut by 5 bases, the J end by 6 bases, with 13 bases between. The chain's CDR3 is CSAPSAGDGYTF. The CDR3, as DNA: TGCAGTGCTCCGTCGGCGGGGGATGGCTACACCTTC.

This clonotype was counted a few times. The chain carries TRBV9 and TRBJ2-3; 8 nucleotides align to TRBD2. The V segment lost 3 bases and the J segment 2 bases; nucleotides outside the gene matches: 11. CDR3 length: 17 amino acids. The germline V gene has CDR1 SGDLS and CDR2 YYNGEE. The CDR3 DNA is TGTGCCAGCAGCGGGAGTCGGCGGGAGGTAGACACAGATACGCAGTATTTT. Translating it yields CASSGSRREVDTDTQYF.

In its sample, this clonotype was seen a few times. The CDR3 here is CASWTSGGRGTGELFF. CDR3 sequence (DNA): TGTGCCAGTTGGACTAGCGGGGGCCGGGGGACCGGGGAGCTGTTTTTT. V and J are TRBV12-3 or TRBV12-4 and TRBJ2-2; 13 positions match TRBD2. The V segment lost 9 bases and the J segment 5 bases; nucleotides outside the gene matches: 9. This CDR3 has 16 amino acids.

The rearrangement uses TRBV5-1 and TRBJ1-4, with D possibly being TRBD1 (6 bases). The CDR3 contains 17 residues. CDR1 SGHRS and CDR2 YFSETQ come from the germline V gene. V gave up 0 bases and J gave up 0 bases, with 12 bases separating them. CDR3 coding DNA: TGCGCCAGCAGCTTGGCGGATAGGGGGACAACTAATGAAAAACTGTTTTTT. Translated: CASSLADRGTTNEKLFF. Filled out from reference TRBV5-1 and TRBJ1-4, the complete variable domain reads KAGVTQTPRYLIKTRGQQVTLSCSPISGHRSVSWYQQTPGQGLQFLFEYFSETQRNKGNFPGRFSGRQFSNSRSEMNVSTLELGDSALYLCASSLADRGTTNEKLFFGSGTQLSVL.

The chain joins TRBV30 to TRBJ2-2; D call uncertain. The CDR3 is 15 amino acids. V lost 6 bases, J lost 2 bases, and 16 bases lay in between. In germline, CDR1 is GTSNPN, CDR2 SVGIG (reference sequence). CDR3 sequence: CACNPRPPNTGELFF. The CDR3 nucleotides are TGTGCCTGCAACCCCAGGCCCCCCAACACCGGGGAGCTGTTTTTT.

The chain is built from TRBV5-1 and TRBJ2-2; D may correspond to TRBD1 or TRBD2 (5 bases each). CDR1 is SGHRS and CDR2 is YFSETQ in the germline V gene. Trimming pared 0 bases from V and 4 bases from J, leaving 13 bases between. This CDR3 spans 16 amino acids. CDR3 DNA sequence: TGCGCCAGCAGCTTGGGGGGCCGGGGAATCACCGGGGAGCTGTTTTTT. Protein sequence: CASSLGGRGITGELFF. The whole variable domain, filled in from reference TRBV5-1 and TRBJ2-2, reads KAGVTQTPRYLIKTRGQQVTLSCSPISGHRSVSWYQQTPGQGLQFLFEYFSETQRNKGNFPGRFSGRQFSNSRSEMNVSTLELGDSALYLCASSLGGRGITGELFFGEGSRLTVL.

The V gene is TRBV19, the J gene TRBJ2-7, with 14 bases fitting TRBD2. Trimming at V came to 8 bases and at J to 0 bases, leaving 3 bases not matched to a gene. CDR3 length equals 15 residues. The germline V gene has CDR1 LNHDA and CDR2 SQIVND (reference sequence). The CDR3 here is CASGLAGGRSYEQYF. The CDR3 nucleotides are TGTGCCAGTGGACTAGCGGGAGGACGCTCCTACGAGCAGTACTTC.

This clonotype turned up a few times. The J gene is TRBJ1-2, the V gene TRBV27, with D possibly matching TRBD1 (6 bases). V dropped 6 bases and J dropped 2 bases, with 13 bases sitting between them. This CDR3 has 14 amino acids. Germline-derived CDR1 and CDR2 are MNHEY and SMNVEV (reference sequence). Here the CDR3 reads CASSGTRLNYGYTF. CDR3 bases: TGTGCCAGCAGCGGGACAAGGCTGAACTATGGCTACACCTTC.

This clonotype came up a few times. The chain links TRBV4-1 to TRBJ2-1; 7 bases map to TRBD2. The CDR3 length is 16 residues. The germline V gene encodes CDR1 MGHRA and CDR2 YSYEKL. The V and J ends lost 0 bases and 4 bases, in that order; junction bases with no gene match: 6. The CDR3 is CASSQDLSGLYNEQFF. As DNA, the CDR3 is TGCGCCAGCAGCCAAGATCTTAGCGGGCTATACAATGAGCAGTTCTTC.

This clonotype showed up just a few times. The chain recombines TRBV3-1 with TRBJ1-1; D is undetermined. This CDR3 is 12 amino acids long. Germline V lookup: CDR1 LGHDT, CDR2 YNNKEL (reference sequence). V lost 2 bases and J 8 bases, leaving 9 bases between the germline ends. The CDR3 sequence is CASSQPPREAFF. As DNA, the CDR3 is TGTGCCAGCAGCCAACCCCCCAGGGAAGCTTTCTTT.